One T cell receptor beta chain is described in this entry. Which antigen it targets is not known. There are no base qualities to consult, and no much larger clone falls within one base. Library creation used the immunoSEQ multiplex PCR assay. For the multiplex PCR, a mixture combining 60 forward primers for TCR Vbeta segments and 13 reverse primers for TCR Jbeta segments was used. Amplification of the CDR3 region of rearranged TCR beta genes was performed with a multiplex PCR assay on genomic DNA. The Illumina HiSeq System was used to sequence the amplified TCR beta libraries as 87-base-pair reads. The original pipeline was this. A later analysis counted about 76 million unique TCR beta chains across the 640 or so repertoires, and roughly 10 million of these chains were shared by at least two donors. Raw reads were error-corrected and collapsed into unique sequences with a nearest-neighbor algorithm that merged closely related sequences to remove PCR and sequencing errors. Alignment of CDR3 sequences to IMGT reference sequences was used to assign V, D and J gene segments. For a sequence to be retained, a match of at least six nucleotides was required to both a V gene segment and a J gene segment. Rearrangements were called productive when the CDR3 lacked stop codons and stayed in frame with V and J; all others were non-productive. Following IMGT convention, CDR3 was defined as the stretch from the second conserved V-encoded cysteine to the conserved J-encoded phenylalanine. The earlier analysis of 450 to 750 of the donors excluded any sequence lacking an unambiguous match to a single V gene segment. In an earlier analysis of several hundred of the donors, V segments were called functional above 56.7% productive rearrangements and were called segregating when the between-donor standard deviation exceeded 5%. A statistical classification framework was built for diagnosing cytomegalovirus status from the catalog of TCR beta chain sequences. A later analysis assigned V and J genes by comparing TCR nucleotide sequences with IMGT/GENE-DB human TR gene sequences. The TCRdist pipeline was used in a later analysis to assign CDR3 sequences and most-parsimonious VDJ recombination scenarios. A later analysis defined each TCR beta chain by its CDR3 amino acid sequence plus V-gene family, and excluded reads lacking a unique V-gene family. A later analysis removed 450 to 600 highly shared, low-generation-probability nucleotide sequences to deal with suspected cross-contamination and a sequencing artifact. In a later analysis, a clonal expansion index for each public chain was calculated from normalized within-repertoire ranks of inferred template counts. Generation probabilities in a later analysis came from a VDJ recombination model fitted to out-of-frame rearrangements, and those results were checked against IGoR. A later analysis scored TCR-TCR, TCR-HLA and TCR-CMV co-occurrence with hypergeometric tests, applying a repertoire-size bias correction to TCR pairs. To estimate false discovery rates, a later analysis permuted the HLA or CMV assignments 20 times. A later analysis grouped co-occurring TCRs with DBSCAN, adding TCRdist sequence similarity when clustering within HLA-allele-positive subsets. Repertoires with fewer than 30,000 or more than 120,000 public chains were left out of co-occurrence clustering, as were about 5 repertoires with anomalous nucleotide sharing. Here the immuneACCESS table is served through TCRdb, limited to in-frame sequences with V and J called. Missing clones are a known gap in these copies; in checked studies unresolved V genes cover under half, and the rest lacks a known reason. Clonal size and the V and J genes are those of that table, whereas D and trimming came from the DNA. The sample data list roughly 90,000 clones, and approximately 84% of these were observed just once. 2.1% of the sample is held by the ten biggest clonotypes.

The cohort comprised more than 550 healthy bone marrow donors. At the time of sampling, every cohort member was nominally healthy, though immune exposures that went unrecorded were likely present. The donor tested CMV seronegative, placing the donor among the 350 or so seronegative members of the cohort. A peripheral blood sample was provided by each donor, and peripheral blood mononuclear cells were used for TCR beta sequencing. Genomic DNA extraction from the blood cell samples was performed with the Qiagen DNeasy Blood Extraction Kit. The entry originates in a study of cytomegalovirus exposure and HLA in healthy donors (dated 2017 in TCRdb). Some background on the complete study: In an earlier analysis of under 750 of the donors, approximately 260 Gb of sequence data and 117 million unique TCR beta sequences from about 179 million T cells were reported. The later analysis used no new phenotypic data to find candidate immune exposures, relying instead on TCR beta sequences and their occurrence across donors. Both class I and class II loci were covered by HLA typing, at four-digit resolution. Genome-wide SNP genotypes for about 55% of the roughly 670 donors were used in a later genetic analysis, which treated that subset as a discovery cohort. To predict cytomegalovirus infection status, the study brought together high-throughput TCR immunosequencing, statistical association of individual TCRs with disease status, and machine learning. Across 300 to 400 genotyped donors of the cohort, an average of approximately 240,000 unique TCR beta nucleotide sequences per donor were sequenced, and roughly 18% of those sequences were non-productive. Every repertoire in the discovery cohort had been generated on one and the same sequencing platform. The T cell repertoires of 666 subjects were profiled by immunosequencing and related to cytomegalovirus serostatus. Donor age, sex, ethnicity and CMV serostatus were collected together with the repertoire data. Around 300 gigabases of sequencing data and approximately 80 million unique TCR sequences were included in an early release covering roughly 600 HLA-typed donors. To decide whether each TCR beta V gene segment behaved as functional or pseudogenic, an earlier analysis of approximately 590 of the donors relied on high-throughput TCR beta sequencing. The study aimed to test whether signatures of past pathogen exposure could be identified by cataloging public T cell receptors. Because of strong linkage in the cohort, roughly five DR-DQ haplotypes were treated as single units for association and clustering. The number of typed donors differed by locus: about 629-630 for A, B, C, DRB1 and DQB1; 522 for DQA1; approximately 610 for DPA1; and about 470 for DPB1. Among the approximately 400 genotyped donors, approximately 82% belonged to the genetic ancestry cluster associated with self-reported Caucasian donors. Besides the first cohort of roughly 660 subjects, a separate validation cohort made up of 120 different subjects was used. A later analysis re-examined previously published TCR beta repertoires from hundreds of donors and added high-resolution HLA genotyping to investigate patterns of TCR occurrence.

The study at large found these results: Because HLA typing was unavailable for some donors at each locus, only the typed subset was used in association tests. The only immune exposure information available for the cohort was CMV serostatus. Sequencing depth was assumed to be roughly uniform across donors in the presence/absence analyses, though that assumption may not hold. The study gave a list of 150 to 200 TCR beta chains associated with cytomegalovirus. In both the original and validation cohorts, the classifier was reported to diagnose cytomegalovirus status with high specificity and sensitivity. Broadly in line with IMGT annotations, most TCR beta V segments showed up in productive rearrangements about 90% or about 30% of the time in an earlier analysis of 587 of the donors. A few of the identified cytomegalovirus-associated TCR beta chains were confirmed in vitro to be specific for cytomegalovirus antigens. A further reported finding was that TCR beta sequences accurately predicted the HLA-A and HLA-B alleles for most subjects in the first cohort. A later analysis associated 15,000 to 20,000 TCR beta sequences with specific HLA alleles at a false discovery rate of 0.05. While some public TCRs were present in many individuals, most TCR sequences turned up only very rarely across donors. The 87-base-pair reads could not distinguish some IMGT-functional V segments, including TRBV6-2 and TRBV6-3, so those segments were excluded. A group of highly shared sequence variants was considered likely to be a technical artifact of the sequencing pipeline. In a later genetic analysis, fewer N-insertions in productive TCRs were reported among donors in an Asian-associated ancestry cluster than the 666-donor mean. In a later analysis, HLA-associated TCR beta chains showed more clonal expansion and lower generation probabilities than non-associated chains that were equally common. In a later analysis, the rate of TCR association differed among HLA loci, with DRB1 alleles having the most associated TCRs and HLA-C alleles having the fewest. According to a later analysis, most CMV-associated TCR beta chains appeared to be HLA-restricted, and the HLA associations seemed to be driven largely by CMV exposure. About 15 rarely observed V segments, including chromosome 9 orphons, were excluded from the earlier analysis of 550 to 700 of the donors because counts were too low. Correlated functional status among segregating V segments might be attributable to linkage disequilibrium, but an unknown experimental factor could not be ruled out. In a later genetic analysis, a missense DCLRE1C variant was associated with V-gene and J-gene trimming of TCR beta chains, and the association was replicated in an independent cohort. When HLA alleles, especially DR and DQ, strongly co-occurred, TCR associations were difficult to assign to individual alleles. According to the authors, the approach could potentially be generalized to other disease states and immunological phenotypes. The cohort was sequenced for TCR beta chains only, and without alpha or paired-chain data the features that could be detected were limited. A later analysis reported that several top co-occurrence clusters appeared linked to parvovirus B19, influenza, CMV and Epstein-Barr virus.

Via the germline V gene (reference sequence), CDR1 is SEHNR and CDR2 FQNEAQ. Reading from cysteine to phenylalanine, the CDR3 counts 13 amino acids. Of the read, only the CDR3 DNA is kept; its 39 bases are in frame from base 1. V lost 6 bases and J lost 7 bases; the stretch between them is 12 bases long. The receptor was isolated from a man aged 18 to 30 in good health and CMV-seronegative. Source material: PBMCs. This receptor chain uses TRBV7-9 and TRBJ2-2, with no confidently assigned D gene. The CDR3 region: CASRFLEIGELFF. The nucleotides are TGTGCCAGCAGATTTCTGGAGATCGGGGAGCTGTTTTTT. With all but the CDR3 taken from the reference TRBV7-9 and TRBJ2-2 genes, the full variable domain is: DTGVSQNPRHKITKRGQNVTFRCDPISEHNRLYWYRQTLGQGPEFLTYFQNEAQLEKSRLLSDRFSAERPKGSFSTLEIQRTEQGDSAMYLCASRFLEIGELFFGEGSRLTVL.